The 15 T cell receptor beta chains below were found in one sample sequenced in a study of cytomegalovirus exposure and HLA in healthy donors (dated by TCRdb to the late 2010s). Libraries were built with the immunoSEQ multiplex PCR assay. A mixture of 60 forward primers for TCR Vbeta segments and 13 reverse primers for TCR Jbeta segments was used in the multiplex PCR. TCRdb stores this immuneACCESS table with in-frame sequences only. Part of the clones is absent; in the studies checked, under half of the shortfall reflects unresolved V genes, and no reason is known for the rest. A total of about 87,000 clones appear in this sample, under 9% of them only once. The top ten clonotypes cover 2% to 2.5% of the sample. The sample taken for sequencing was PBMCs. All receptors derive from a man in his fifties in good health and CMV-seronegative.

The chain employs TRBV28 and TRBJ2-5; 12 bases match TRBD2. The CDR3 extends over 15 amino acids. CDR1 MDHEN and CDR2 SYDVKM come from the germline V gene. The V gene end was trimmed by 6 bases and the J gene end by 4 bases; junction bases not matched to a gene: 6. The CDR3 DNA reads TGTGCCAGCAGAGCTAGCGGGGGGGCCGGAGAGACCCAGTACTTC. It encodes CASRASGGAGETQYF.

To note about this clone: Other nucleotide sequences from this sample produce the same CDR3. The chain couples TRBV10-3 to TRBJ1-1, with 8 bases identical to TRBD1. Trimming removed 10 bases from V and 0 bases from J; junction bases left unmatched: 4. This CDR3 is 13 amino acids long. CDR1 ENHRY and CDR2 SYGVKD come from the germline V gene. The CDR3 is CATGQGLNTEAFF. Here the CDR3 DNA reads TGTGCCACAGGACAGGGTTTGAACACTGAAGCTTTCTTT.

This clone has more than one count but fewer than ten. The chain couples TRBV9 to TRBJ1-1, with D possibly being TRBD1 (6 bases). Trimming left V 2 bases short and J 1 base short, with 6 bases between. The germline V gene encodes CDR1 SGDLS and CDR2 YYNGEE. The length of the CDR3 is 13 residues. The CDR3 spells CASSVDRNTEAFF. The CDR3 region has the DNA TGTGCCAGCAGCGTGGACAGGAACACTGAAGCTTTCTTT. Complete variable domain (other parts from reference TRBV9 and TRBJ1-1): DSGVTQTPKHLITATGQRVTLRCSPRSGDLSVYWYQQSLDQGLQFLIQYYNGEERAKGNILERFSAQQFPDLHSELNLSSLELGDSALYFCASSVDRNTEAFFGQGTRLTVV.

V gene TRBV11-2 combines with J gene TRBJ1-3, with 8 nucleotides matching TRBD1. The CDR3 covers 16 residues. V shed 4 bases and J 1 base; nucleotides not matched to a gene: 6. CDR1 and CDR2 (germline): SGHAT, FQNNGV. CDR3 nucleotides: TGTGCCAGCAGCTCGATCAGGGGGCGATCTGGAAACACCATATATTTT. Translation gives CASSSIRGRSGNTIYF.

This clone was seen a handful of times. This chain links TRBV27 with TRBJ2-2; D call uncertain. Per the germline V gene, CDR1 is MNHEY and CDR2 is SMNVEV (reference sequence). Trimming stripped 4 bases from V and 0 bases from J, with 12 bases between. CDR3 length equals 16 residues. The CDR3 DNA follows: TGTGCCAGCAGTTATCTATCATTCGCGAACACCGGGGAGCTGTTTTTT. Protein: CASSYLSFANTGELFF.

V usage is TRBV6-5 and J usage is TRBJ2-1, with TRBD2 identical over 7 bases. This CDR3 contains 15 residues. After removal of 6 bases from V and 9 bases from J, the junction contained 14 bases not matched to a gene. CDR1 MNHEY and CDR2 SVGAGI come from the germline V gene. The CDR3 here is CASSRTRGSSGEQFF. The CDR3 coding sequence is TGTGCCAGCAGCCGGACTAGAGGGAGTTCCGGTGAGCAGTTCTTC.

On this clone: The DNA is omitted, as the CDR3 cannot be located on it reliably, and the CDR3 follows TCRdb's listing. In the same sample, other DNA sequences code for this CDR3. This chain uses TRBV27 with TRBJ1-1; the listed D gene, TRBD1, was not tested against the DNA. The CDR3 contains 15 residues when both ends are counted. Germline V gene lookup returns CDR1 MNHEY and CDR2 SMNVEV (reference sequence). CDR3 residues: CASSSSTGFGTEAFF.

This chain joins TRBV7-3 and TRBJ2-1, with 9 bases that match TRBD2. CDR1 and CDR2 from the germline V gene are SGHTA and FQGTGA. The CDR3 contains 13 residues. Unmatched junction bases numbered 2, after V lost 3 bases and J lost 8 bases. This CDR3 is CASSFWTSDEQFF. For the CDR3, the DNA is TGTGCCAGCAGCTTTTGGACTAGCGATGAGCAGTTCTTC.

In its sample, this clone was seen a few times. V usage is TRBV7-9 and J usage is TRBJ2-2; 9 bases are a match to TRBD2. CDR3 length: 18 amino acids. CDR1 is SEHNR and CDR2 is FQNEAQ in the germline V gene (reference sequence). V shed 2 bases and J 2 bases; nucleotides not matched to a gene: 9. CDR3 residues: CASSLTRLAEGNTGELFF. In DNA, the CDR3 is TGTGCCAGCAGCTTAACTAGACTAGCGGAAGGCAACACCGGGGAGCTGTTTTTT.

This clone was observed a few times. The chain recombines TRBV11-2 with TRBJ2-5, with a tentative D call TRBD1 (5 bases). This CDR3 has 14 amino acids. Germline V CDR1 and CDR2: SGHAT, FQNNGV. The V gene lost 0 bases and the J gene lost 5 bases, with 10 bases spanning the gap. CDR3 DNA: TGTGCCAGCAGCTTAGATGGGGCCGAGGAGACCCAGTACTTC. Protein: CASSLDGAEETQYF.

This clone was seen more than once but under ten times. The DNA of the CDR3 is TGTGCCAGCAGCTTGGGGGCAGGTAGCAATCAGCCCCAGCATTTT. Protein: CASSLGAGSNQPQHF. The chain joins TRBV5-6 to TRBJ1-5, with D unclear. CDR1 and CDR2 (germline): SGHDT, YYEEEE. With 0 bases removed from V and 0 bases from J, the gap between germline ends came to 7 bases. The CDR3 is made up of 15 amino acids.

The genes are TRBV2 and TRBJ1-6; no clear D. This CDR3 spans 13 amino acids. Germline V CDR1 and CDR2: SNHLY, FYNNEI. The V end was cut by 7 bases, the J end by 8 bases, with 12 bases between. The DNA of the CDR3 is TGTGCCAGCATAAGCACAGCTCATTCACCCCTCCACTTT. This encodes CASISTAHSPLHF.

This sequence joins TRBV5-1 and TRBJ2-3; 14 positions match TRBD2. This CDR3 is built from 16 residues. Germline V gene lookup returns CDR1 SGHRS and CDR2 YFSETQ. Trimming took 4 bases from V and 8 from J; bases not matched to a gene: 9. CDR3 residues: CASSRPGTSGRVTQYF. The CDR3 DNA reads TGCGCCAGCAGCAGACCCGGGACTAGCGGGAGAGTTACGCAGTATTTT.

The table lists this clone with a few counts. The chain joins TRBV18 to TRBJ2-1; tentative D call: TRBD1 (5 bases). The length of the CDR3 is 13 residues. Germline-derived CDR1 and CDR2 are KGHSH and LQKENI. With 3 bases removed from V and 5 bases from J, the gap between germline ends came to 8 bases. The CDR3 region is CASSPPGNNEQFF. The CDR3 DNA reads TGTGCCAGCTCACCCCCAGGGAACAATGAGCAGTTCTTC.

In this sample, this clone turned up a few times. V usage is TRBV4-3 and J usage is TRBJ1-1; D is unclear. Germline CDR1 and CDR2: LGHNA and YSLEER. This CDR3 contains 16 residues. With 3 bases removed from V and 8 bases from J, the gap between germline ends came to 22 bases. The CDR3 DNA reads as TGCGCCAGCAGCCAGCTAAACGACCTATCGGGCGGGGAAGCTTTCTTT. It yields the protein CASSQLNDLSGGEAFF.